Listed below are T cell receptor beta chains from one sample, sequenced in a study of CD8 T cells in Susac syndrome. MiXCR, applied by TCRdb to the immunoSEQ multiplex PCR reads, yields one record per CDR3 protein. The sample shows about 140,000 distinct CDR3 sequences, approximately 95% of them seen only once. The sample was CD8+ T cells from PBMCs. Receptors were obtained from a human donor with Susac syndrome. Each CDR3 is given with its conserved first and last residue. The D gene is left open where the match is weak. Part of the rows lack a size; the others show once, few, many or a class for expanded clones.

D gene: .; V gene: TRBV5-6; J gene: TRBJ2-1; clone size: .; CDR3 protein: CASRAGGLQQFF; CDR3 DNA: TGTGCCAGCAGGGCGGGCGGACTGCAGCAGTTCTTC
D gene: .; V gene: TRBV20-1; J gene: TRBJ1-1; clone size: .; CDR3 protein: CSAISPEMTLTEAFF; CDR3 DNA: TGCAGTGCTATCTCCCCGGAAATGACGCTCACTGAAGCTTTCTTT
D gene: .; V gene: TRBV20-1; J gene: TRBJ2-2; clone size: .; CDR3 protein: CSAREVHTGELFF; CDR3 DNA: TGCAGTGCTAGAGAGGTGCACACCGGGGAGCTGTTTTTT
D gene: TRBD1; V gene: TRBV3-1; J gene: TRBJ2-5; clone size: few; CDR3 protein: CASSQGGGRETQYF; CDR3 DNA: TGTGCCAGCAGCCAAGGAGGGGGCAGAGAGACCCAGTACTTC
D gene: .; V gene: TRBV29-1; J gene: TRBJ2-7; clone size: .; CDR3 protein: CSVELQEGRLYEQYF; CDR3 DNA: TGCAGCGTTGAATTGCAGGAGGGGAGACTCTACGAGCAGTACTTC
D gene: .; V gene: TRBV19; J gene: TRBJ2-7; clone size: once; CDR3 protein: CASSIRGDPYEQYF; CDR3 DNA: TGTGCCAGTAGTATACGCGGAGACCCCTACGAGCAGTACTTC
D gene: TRBD1; V gene: TRBV11-2; J gene: TRBJ2-4; clone size: .; CDR3 protein: CASSPGQGSGNKNIQYF; CDR3 DNA: TGTGCCAGCAGCCCCGGACAGGGGAGCGGGAACAAAAACATTCAGTACTTC
D gene: TRBD2; V gene: TRBV30; J gene: TRBJ2-1; clone size: .; CDR3 protein: CAWASGKGQFF; CDR3 DNA: TGTGCCTGGGCTAGCGGGAAAGGGCAGTTCTTC
D gene: .; V gene: TRBV29-1; J gene: TRBJ2-7; clone size: .; CDR3 protein: CSVVGQEFYEQYF; CDR3 DNA: TGCAGCGTTGTTGGCCAGGAGTTCTACGAGCAGTACTTC
D gene: TRBD1; V gene: TRBV30; J gene: TRBJ2-2; clone size: .; CDR3 protein: CAGTGKGGELFF; CDR3 DNA: TGTGCCGGGACAGGGAAAGGCGGGGAGCTGTTTTTT
D gene: .; V gene: TRBV14; J gene: TRBJ2-7; clone size: .; CDR3 protein: CASSQPGSSYEQYF; CDR3 DNA: TGTGCCAGCAGCCAACCGGGTTCCTCCTACGAGCAGTACTTC
D gene: .; V gene: TRBV7-9; J gene: TRBJ2-4; clone size: .; CDR3 protein: CASSFGSNIQYF; CDR3 DNA: TGTGCCAGCAGCTTCGGTTCGAACATTCAGTACTTC
D gene: .; V gene: TRBV6-5; J gene: TRBJ2-7; clone size: .; CDR3 protein: CASSYFPTGGSGDEQYF; CDR3 DNA: TGTGCCAGCAGTTACTTTCCCACGGGTGGCAGTGGCGACGAGCAGTACTTC
D gene: .; V gene: TRBV5-1; J gene: TRBJ1-2; clone size: .; CDR3 protein: CASSPSGQLYGYTF; CDR3 DNA: TGCGCCAGCAGCCCGTCTGGACAGCTCTATGGCTACACCTTC
D gene: .; V gene: TRBV7-9; J gene: TRBJ2-1; clone size: .; CDR3 protein: CASSISTGEQFF; CDR3 DNA: TGTGCCAGCAGCATCTCGACAGGTGAGCAGTTCTTC
D gene: .; V gene: TRBV3-1; J gene: TRBJ2-7; clone size: .; CDR3 protein: CASSHVAERGSYEQYF; CDR3 DNA: TGTGCCAGCAGCCACGTCGCGGAACGGGGCTCCTACGAGCAGTACTTC
D gene: .; V gene: TRBV4-2; J gene: TRBJ1-1; clone size: .; CDR3 protein: CASSQEYSNYEAFF; CDR3 DNA: TGTGCCAGCAGCCAAGAATACAGTAATTATGAAGCTTTCTTT
D gene: TRBD2; V gene: TRBV28; J gene: TRBJ2-7; clone size: .; CDR3 protein: CASSYPSGSSYEQYF; CDR3 DNA: TGTGCCAGCAGTTATCCTAGCGGAAGCTCCTACGAGCAGTACTTC
D gene: .; V gene: TRBV7-6; J gene: TRBJ2-7; clone size: once; CDR3 protein: CASSLSQSYEQYF; CDR3 DNA: TGTGCCAGCAGCTTATCCCAATCCTACGAGCAGTACTTC
D gene: .; V gene: TRBV28; J gene: TRBJ2-7; clone size: .; CDR3 protein: CASSFSHIYEQYF; CDR3 DNA: TGTGCCAGCAGTTTCTCACACATCTACGAGCAGTACTTC
D gene: .; V gene: TRBV3-1; J gene: TRBJ2-7; clone size: .; CDR3 protein: CASSPNGAQSSYEQYF; CDR3 DNA: TGTGCCAGCAGCCCGAACGGGGCCCAGAGCTCCTACGAGCAGTACTTC
D gene: .; V gene: TRBV14; J gene: TRBJ2-1; clone size: .; CDR3 protein: CASGLLGRNNEQFF; CDR3 DNA: TGTGCCAGCGGGCTCTTAGGTAGAAACAATGAGCAGTTCTTC
D gene: .; V gene: TRBV20-1; J gene: TRBJ2-3; clone size: .; CDR3 protein: CSAHDPRGGGTDTQYF; CDR3 DNA: TGCAGTGCTCACGATCCCCGGGGTGGGGGCACAGATACGCAGTATTTT
D gene: .; V gene: TRBV5-6; J gene: TRBJ1-5; clone size: .; CDR3 protein: CASSYGNQPQHF; CDR3 DNA: TGTGCCAGCAGCTATGGCAATCAGCCCCAGCATTTT
D gene: TRBD1; V gene: TRBV12-3/TRBV12-4; J gene: TRBJ2-7; clone size: .; CDR3 protein: CASSLYRGQDEQYF; CDR3 DNA: TGTGCCAGCAGTTTGTACAGGGGGCAAGACGAGCAGTACTTC
D gene: .; V gene: TRBV11-2; J gene: TRBJ2-2; clone size: once; CDR3 protein: CASSWGPGELFF; CDR3 DNA: TGTGCCAGCAGCTGGGGCCCCGGGGAGCTGTTTTTT
D gene: TRBD2; V gene: TRBV7-3; J gene: TRBJ2-1; clone size: .; CDR3 protein: CASSRLRREPNNEQFF; CDR3 DNA: TGTGCCAGCAGCCGCCTGAGGCGGGAGCCCAACAATGAGCAGTTCTTC
D gene: .; V gene: TRBV7-8; J gene: TRBJ2-1; clone size: once; CDR3 protein: CASSLGLHLGDWGKNEQFF; CDR3 DNA: TGTGCCAGCAGCTTAGGTCTTCATTTGGGGGACTGGGGGAAGAATGAGCAGTTCTTC
D gene: TRBD2; V gene: TRBV19; J gene: TRBJ2-7; clone size: .; CDR3 protein: CASSIGRESYEQYF; CDR3 DNA: TGTGCCAGTAGTATTGGGCGGGAGAGCTACGAGCAGTACTTC
D gene: .; V gene: TRBV4-2; J gene: TRBJ2-3; clone size: .; CDR3 protein: CASSQDLGGPTGYTQYF; CDR3 DNA: TGTGCCAGCAGCCAAGATCTTGGCGGACCAACGGGGTATACGCAGTATTTT
D gene: .; V gene: TRBV9; J gene: TRBJ2-1; clone size: .; CDR3 protein: CASSARGVGSHNEQFF; CDR3 DNA: TGTGCCAGCAGCGCGAGAGGGGTAGGGTCCCACAATGAGCAGTTCTTC
D gene: .; V gene: TRBV7-9; J gene: TRBJ2-7; clone size: .; CDR3 protein: CASSSGGSLYEQYF; CDR3 DNA: TGTGCCAGCAGCTCTGGGGGGAGCCTCTACGAGCAGTACTTC
D gene: .; V gene: TRBV27; J gene: TRBJ1-5; clone size: .; CDR3 protein: CASSPSTVGQPQHF; CDR3 DNA: TGTGCCAGCAGTCCATCGACAGTAGGTCAGCCCCAGCATTTT
D gene: .; V gene: TRBV9; J gene: TRBJ2-7; clone size: .; CDR3 protein: CASSVESGGNSYEQYF; CDR3 DNA: TGTGCCAGCAGCGTAGAAAGTGGCGGGAACTCCTACGAGCAGTACTTC
D gene: .; V gene: TRBV15; J gene: TRBJ2-7; clone size: .; CDR3 protein: CATQDVGTNSYEQYF; CDR3 DNA: TGTGCCACCCAGGACGTCGGCACCAATTCCTACGAGCAGTACTTC
D gene: .; V gene: TRBV5-1; J gene: TRBJ2-7; clone size: .; CDR3 protein: CASSLESEQYF; CDR3 DNA: TGCGCCAGCAGCTTGGAGTCCGAGCAGTACTTC
D gene: .; V gene: TRBV4-1; J gene: TRBJ2-5; clone size: .; CDR3 protein: CASGKGGGETQYF; CDR3 DNA: TGCGCCAGCGGCAAGGGGGGAGGAGAGACCCAGTACTTC
D gene: TRBD2; V gene: TRBV9; J gene: TRBJ2-2; clone size: .; CDR3 protein: CASSVGSGRAFTGELFF; CDR3 DNA: TGTGCCAGCAGCGTTGGTAGCGGGAGGGCCTTCACCGGGGAGCTGTTTTTT
D gene: .; V gene: TRBV30; J gene: TRBJ1-2; clone size: .; CDR3 protein: CAWSVPGRGDGYTF; CDR3 DNA: TGTGCCTGGAGTGTACCTGGCCGAGGGGATGGCTACACCTTC
D gene: .; V gene: TRBV20-1; J gene: TRBJ1-5; clone size: .; CDR3 protein: CSAIPGTRREPQHF; CDR3 DNA: TGCAGTGCTATCCCCGGGACCAGGAGGGAGCCCCAGCATTTT
D gene: TRBD1; V gene: TRBV7-9; J gene: TRBJ1-1; clone size: .; CDR3 protein: CASSPTGGDEAFF; CDR3 DNA: TGTGCCAGCAGCCCGACAGGGGGGGATGAAGCTTTCTTT
D gene: TRBD2; V gene: TRBV15; J gene: TRBJ2-3; clone size: .; CDR3 protein: CATSSRLAGVADTQYF; CDR3 DNA: TGTGCCACCAGCAGTAGACTAGCGGGAGTCGCAGATACGCAGTATTTT
D gene: .; V gene: TRBV15; J gene: TRBJ2-2; clone size: once; CDR3 protein: CATSRDGTLNTGELFF; CDR3 DNA: TGTGCCACCAGCAGAGACGGCACCTTGAACACCGGGGAGCTGTTTTTT
D gene: .; V gene: TRBV5-1; J gene: TRBJ1-1; clone size: .; CDR3 protein: CASTLSREAFF; CDR3 DNA: TGCGCCAGTACTTTAAGCAGAGAAGCTTTCTTT
D gene: TRBD2; V gene: TRBV27; J gene: TRBJ2-1; clone size: .; CDR3 protein: CASSSVPLAGVSGEQFF; CDR3 DNA: TGTGCCAGCAGTTCTGTCCCACTAGCGGGAGTCTCGGGTGAGCAGTTCTTC
D gene: .; V gene: TRBV27; J gene: TRBJ2-7; clone size: .; CDR3 protein: CASSPTVAGPYEQYF; CDR3 DNA: TGTGCCAGCAGTCCTACTGTAGCCGGACCCTACGAGCAGTACTTC
D gene: .; V gene: TRBV13; J gene: TRBJ2-4; clone size: .; CDR3 protein: CASSLRTENIQYF; CDR3 DNA: TGTGCCAGCAGCTTAAGAACAGAAAACATTCAGTACTTC
D gene: .; V gene: TRBV5-6; J gene: TRBJ1-2; clone size: .; CDR3 protein: CASSPATTFYGYTF; CDR3 DNA: TGTGCCAGCAGCCCTGCGACAACCTTCTATGGCTACACCTTC
D gene: TRBD2; V gene: TRBV27; J gene: TRBJ2-1; clone size: .; CDR3 protein: CASSLLAGAGNEQFF; CDR3 DNA: TGTGCCAGCAGTTTACTAGCGGGAGCTGGCAATGAGCAGTTCTTC
D gene: TRBD1; V gene: TRBV4-1; J gene: TRBJ2-7; clone size: few; CDR3 protein: CASSQDHGTGGSYEQYF; CDR3 DNA: TGCGCCAGCAGCCAAGATCATGGGACAGGGGGCTCCTACGAGCAGTACTTC
D gene: TRBD1; V gene: TRBV7-3; J gene: TRBJ2-7; clone size: once; CDR3 protein: CASSSTGGGEQYF; CDR3 DNA: TGTGCCAGCAGCTCGACAGGGGGCGGCGAGCAGTACTTC
D gene: TRBD1; V gene: TRBV29-1; J gene: TRBJ2-6; clone size: .; CDR3 protein: CSVTQGSSGANVLTF; CDR3 DNA: TGCAGCGTTACACAGGGGAGCTCTGGGGCCAACGTCCTGACTTTC
D gene: .; V gene: TRBV29-1; J gene: TRBJ1-5; clone size: .; CDR3 protein: CSVVGGAGQPQHF; CDR3 DNA: TGCAGCGTGGTTGGGGGGGCCGGTCAGCCCCAGCATTTT
D gene: .; V gene: TRBV19; J gene: TRBJ1-5; clone size: few; CDR3 protein: CASSIGLQPQHF; CDR3 DNA: TGTGCCAGTAGTATAGGGCTTCAGCCCCAGCATTTT
D gene: TRBD2; V gene: TRBV7-3; J gene: TRBJ2-5; clone size: .; CDR3 protein: CASSSVPGGQETQYF; CDR3 DNA: TGTGCCAGCAGCAGCGTTCCGGGGGGCCAAGAGACCCAGTACTTC
D gene: TRBD2; V gene: TRBV6-5; J gene: TRBJ2-7; clone size: .; CDR3 protein: CASSYSLDAGGNYEQYF; CDR3 DNA: TGTGCCAGCAGTTACTCCCTGGACGCGGGAGGAAACTACGAGCAGTACTTC
D gene: TRBD2; V gene: TRBV29-1; J gene: TRBJ2-1; clone size: .; CDR3 protein: CSVGEAGGPDEQFF; CDR3 DNA: TGCAGCGTTGGGGAAGCGGGAGGGCCCGATGAGCAGTTCTTC
D gene: .; V gene: TRBV5-5; J gene: TRBJ2-4; clone size: .; CDR3 protein: CASSPQQGAKNIQYF; CDR3 DNA: TGTGCCAGCAGCCCGCAACAGGGAGCCAAAAACATTCAGTACTTC
D gene: .; V gene: TRBV20-1; J gene: TRBJ2-7; clone size: .; CDR3 protein: CSAEDLSSYEQYF; CDR3 DNA: TGCAGTGCCGAGGACTTGAGCTCCTACGAGCAGTACTTC